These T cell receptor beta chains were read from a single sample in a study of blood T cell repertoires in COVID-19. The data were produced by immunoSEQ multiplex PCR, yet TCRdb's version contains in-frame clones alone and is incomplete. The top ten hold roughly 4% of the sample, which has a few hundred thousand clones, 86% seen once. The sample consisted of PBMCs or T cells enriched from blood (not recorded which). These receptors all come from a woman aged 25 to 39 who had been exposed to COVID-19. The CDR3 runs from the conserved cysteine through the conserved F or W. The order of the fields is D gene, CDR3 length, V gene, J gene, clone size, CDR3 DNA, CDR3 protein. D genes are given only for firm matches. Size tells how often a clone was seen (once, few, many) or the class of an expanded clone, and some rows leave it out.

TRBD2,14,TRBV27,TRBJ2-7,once,TGTGCCAGCAGTCTCTTCCGGGGGGATCTCGAGCAGTACTTC,CASSLFRGDLEQYF
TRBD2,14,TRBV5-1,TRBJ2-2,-,TGCGCCAGCAGGGGACTAGCGGCGACCGGGGAGCTGTTTTTT,CASRGLAATGELFF
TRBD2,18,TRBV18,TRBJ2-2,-,TGTGCCAGCTCCGAGTTCACTAGCGGGGGCACCAACACCGGGGAGCTGTTTTTT,CASSEFTSGGTNTGELFF
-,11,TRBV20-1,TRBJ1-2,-,TGCAGTGGTAGTAAAGGGGGTGGCTACACCTTC,CSGSKGGGYTF
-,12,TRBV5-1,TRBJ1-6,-,TGCGCCAGCAGCCCGGAGAATTCACCCCTCCACTTT,CASSPENSPLHF
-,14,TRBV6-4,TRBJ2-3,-,TGTGCCAGCAGTGCCGACGGGTCCACAGATACGCAGTATTTT,CASSADGSTDTQYF
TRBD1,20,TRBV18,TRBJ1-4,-,TGTGCCAGCTCACCACGGGTATTCGACGGGACAGGGGGCTTCAGCGAAAAACTGTTTTTT,CASSPRVFDGTGGFSEKLFF
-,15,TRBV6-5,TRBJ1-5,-,TGTGCCAGCAGTTTCCGACAAACAGGCAATCAGCCCCAGCATTTT,CASSFRQTGNQPQHF
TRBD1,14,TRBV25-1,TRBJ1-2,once,TGTGCCAGCAGTGAATCAACAGGGGTGGACGGCTACACCTTC,CASSESTGVDGYTF
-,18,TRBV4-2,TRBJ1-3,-,TGTGCCAGCACCCCTGGGGTGGGACTTTCTTATCCTGGAAACACCATATATTTT,CASTPGVGLSYPGNTIYF
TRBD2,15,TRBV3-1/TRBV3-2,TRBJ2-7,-,TGTGCCAGCAGCCTACCACTAGCGGGGGCCGGAGAGCAGTACTTC,CASSLPLAGAGEQYF
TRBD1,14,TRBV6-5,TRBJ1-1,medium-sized,TGTGCCAGCATTGGGACAGGGGGGAACACTGAAGCTTTCTTT,CASIGTGGNTEAFF
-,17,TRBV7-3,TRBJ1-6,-,TGTGCCAGCAGCTTAACCCGCGCCAGGGGCAGAAATTCACCCCTCCACTTT,CASSLTRARGRNSPLHF
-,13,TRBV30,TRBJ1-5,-,TGTGCCTGGAGTGTCCAGGTTGATCAGCCCCAGCATTTT,CAWSVQVDQPQHF
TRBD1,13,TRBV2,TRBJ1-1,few,TGTGCCAGCACGGAGGGGGCGAGGACTGAAGCTTTCTTT,CASTEGARTEAFF
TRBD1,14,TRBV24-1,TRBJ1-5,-,TGTGCCACCAGTGAGGGACAGGGAAGGCAGCCCCAGCATTTT,CATSEGQGRQPQHF
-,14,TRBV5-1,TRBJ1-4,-,TGCGCCAGCAGTATCACTTTCGGTCCGGAAAAACTGTTTTTT,CASSITFGPEKLFF
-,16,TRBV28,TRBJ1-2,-,TGTGCCAGCACTACCAAACGGGACACCTATAACTATGGCTACACCTTC,CASTTKRDTYNYGYTF
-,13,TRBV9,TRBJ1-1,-,TGTGCCAGCAGGGGACAATCCGACACTGAAGCTTTCTTT,CASRGQSDTEAFF
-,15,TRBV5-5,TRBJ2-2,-,TGTGCCAGCAGCTTGGGGAGGCAAAGTGCCGGGGAGCTGTTTTTT,CASSLGRQSAGELFF